This T cell receptor beta chain was obtained from a study of cytomegalovirus exposure and HLA in healthy donors. PCR used 60 Vbeta primers and 13 Jbeta primers. Only in-frame clones appear in the TCRdb table, and some are missing; sequencing was by immunoSEQ multiplex PCR. Its clone listing holds more than 45,000 clones. About this clone itself: Other DNA sequences in the same sample also yield this CDR3.

Germline CDR1 and CDR2: GTSNPN and SVGIG (reference sequence). After removal of 3 bases from V and 5 bases from J, the junction contained 4 bases not matched to a gene. The CDR3 has 15 residues. The V gene is TRBV30, the J gene TRBJ2-1; 13 bases agree with TRBD2. The sample was PBMCs. The receptor comes from a male donor in good health and CMV-seronegative. CDR3 sequence: CAWSRGLAGHNEQFF. The DNA for the CDR3 is TGTGCCTGGAGCCGGGGACTAGCGGGACACAATGAGCAGTTCTTC.